This section outlines one T cell receptor (beta chain) sequence together with its context. The antigen is not known. This record comes from a study of shared clonotypes between healthy human individuals. The study's findings and limits: Memory subsets generally showed smaller estimated richness than naive subsets did.

Assay: immunoSEQ multiplex PCR; the TCRdb copy retains only in-frame clones and omits some. The sample carries roughly 330,000 clones, approximately 79% recorded once. CDR3 length: 17 residues. V was clipped by 4 bases and J by 1 base; unmatched bases: 10. Looked up from germline, CDR1 is SGDLS and CDR2 is YYNGEE. This chain links TRBV9 with TRBJ2-1; 8 bases agree with TRBD1. Source material: memory CD4+ T cells sorted from blood. Described subset: CD45RA-negative fraction. The sequence came from a man younger than 45 in good health. CDR3 in amino acids: CASSTQPRQGSYNEQFF. CDR3 coding DNA: TGTGCCAGCAGCACCCAGCCGCGACAGGGGTCCTACAATGAGCAGTTCTTC.